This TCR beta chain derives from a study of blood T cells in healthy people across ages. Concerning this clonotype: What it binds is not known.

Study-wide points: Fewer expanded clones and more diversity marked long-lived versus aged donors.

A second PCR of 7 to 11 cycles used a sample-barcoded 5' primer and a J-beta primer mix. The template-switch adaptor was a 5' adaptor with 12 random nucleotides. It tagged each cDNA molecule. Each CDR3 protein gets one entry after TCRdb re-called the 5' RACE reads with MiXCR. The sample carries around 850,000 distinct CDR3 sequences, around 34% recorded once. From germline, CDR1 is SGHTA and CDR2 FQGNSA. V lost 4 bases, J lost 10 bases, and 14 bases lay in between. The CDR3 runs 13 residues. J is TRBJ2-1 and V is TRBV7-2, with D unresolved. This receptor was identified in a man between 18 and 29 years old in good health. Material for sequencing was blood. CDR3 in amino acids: CASSSVTASEQFF. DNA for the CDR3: TGTGCCAGCAGCTCCGTCACTGCCTCGGAGCAGTTCTTC.